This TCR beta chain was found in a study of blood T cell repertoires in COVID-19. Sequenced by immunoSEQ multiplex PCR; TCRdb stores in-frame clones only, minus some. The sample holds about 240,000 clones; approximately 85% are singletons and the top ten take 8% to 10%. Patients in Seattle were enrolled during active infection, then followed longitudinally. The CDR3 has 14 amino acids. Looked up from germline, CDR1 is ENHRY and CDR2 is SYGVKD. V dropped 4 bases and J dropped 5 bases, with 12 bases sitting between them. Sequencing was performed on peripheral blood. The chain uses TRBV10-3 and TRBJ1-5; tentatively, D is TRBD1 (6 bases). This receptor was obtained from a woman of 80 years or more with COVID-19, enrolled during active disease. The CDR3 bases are TGTGCCATCAGTGTCCAGGGGCAGGATCAGCCCCAGCATTTT. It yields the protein CAISVQGQDQPQHF.